Each of the 10 T cell receptor beta chains below was sequenced from the same sample in a study of cytomegalovirus exposure and HLA in healthy donors. The primer mix had 60 Vbeta and 13 Jbeta primers. The protocol was immunoSEQ multiplex PCR, while the TCRdb copy is restricted to in-frame clones and leaves out a portion. The sample contains 150,000 to 200,000 clones, 65% to 80% of which appear only once. Sequencing was carried out using PBMCs. Receptors originate from a woman aged 25-40 years in good health and CMV-seronegative.

The chain is built from TRBV29-1 and TRBJ2-1, with 7 bases matching TRBD1. CDR3 size: 11 residues. V was clipped by 4 bases and J by 8 bases; unmatched bases: 2. In germline, CDR1 is SQVTM, CDR2 ANQGSEA. Here the CDR3 reads CSVGQGDEQFF. The CDR3 nucleotides are TGCAGCGTTGGACAGGGAGATGAGCAGTTCTTC.

The chain employs TRBV27 and TRBJ1-2; 8 nucleotides match TRBD1. Germline loops: CDR1 MNHEY, CDR2 SMNVEV (reference sequence). This CDR3 is 14 amino acids long. The V gene end was trimmed by 5 bases and the J gene end by 4 bases; junction bases not matched to a gene: 6. The CDR3 protein is CASSGQGPSYGYTF. The CDR3 DNA follows: TGTGCCAGCAGTGGACAGGGACCTTCCTATGGCTACACCTTC.

There are a few counts of this clone. The J gene is TRBJ1-4, the V gene TRBV6-4; possibly TRBD1 for D (5 bases). The V end was cut by 7 bases, the J end by 5 bases, with 20 bases between. Germline V gives CDR1 MRHNA, CDR2 SNTAGT. This CDR3 has 16 amino acids. CDR3 in amino acids: CASIRAGPTENEKLFF. The CDR3, as DNA: TGTGCCAGCATTCGTGCAGGGCCTACAGAGAATGAAAAACTGTTTTTT.

The genes are TRBV19 and TRBJ1-1; D ambiguous. The CDR3 length is 14 residues. Germline loops: CDR1 LNHDA, CDR2 SQIVND (reference sequence). The V end lost 0 bases, the J end lost 4 bases, and 9 bases lay between the germline ends. CDR3 DNA: TGTGCCAGTAGTATAGATGGCAGGCCCACTGAAGCTTTCTTT. Its translation is CASSIDGRPTEAFF.

This clone was picked up one time. The chain carries TRBV18 and TRBJ2-1, with 7 bases that match TRBD1. There are 15 residues in the CDR3. Germline loops: CDR1 KGHSH, CDR2 LQKENI. The V segment lost 2 bases and the J segment 1 base; nucleotides outside the gene matches: 2. The CDR3 spells CASSPGTDSYNEQFF. In DNA form, the CDR3 reads TGTGCCAGCTCACCAGGGACAGATTCCTACAATGAGCAGTTCTTC.

The V and J genes are TRBV10-3 and TRBJ2-7, with a tentative D call TRBD2 (7 bases). Trimming took off 0 bases at V and 1 base at J, with 10 bases between the two ends. CDR1 is ENHRY and CDR2 is SYGVKD in the germline V gene. This CDR3 comprises 15 residues. The CDR3 DNA reads TGTGCCATCAGTGAGTCCGGGGGGCCTTCCTACGAGCAGTACTTC. It translates to CAISESGGPSYEQYF.

The chain has TRBV19 and TRBJ1-1; 7 bases agree with TRBD1. Trimming cost V 5 bases and J 1 base; bases outside gene matches: 4. This CDR3 has 14 amino acids. Germline values: CDR1 LNHDA, CDR2 SQIVND (reference sequence). CDR3 in amino acids: CASSPGTANTEAFF. The CDR3 DNA follows: TGTGCCAGTAGTCCTGGGACAGCGAACACTGAAGCTTTCTTT.

The rearrangement links TRBV5-4 to TRBJ1-1, with TRBD1 matching over 10 bases. Germline CDR1 reads SGHNT; CDR2 reads YYREEE (reference sequence). The V gene end was trimmed by 6 bases and the J gene end by 5 bases; junction bases not matched to a gene: 7. This CDR3 is 14 amino acids long. CDR3 residues: CASNLPGQGTEAFF. CDR3 nucleotide sequence: TGTGCCAGCAATCTACCGGGACAGGGGACTGAAGCTTTCTTT. The variable domain in full, with the rest retrieved from reference TRBV5-4 and TRBJ1-1, is ETGVTQSPTHLIKTRGQQVTLRCSSQSGHNTVSWYQQALGQGPQFIFQYYREEENGRGNFPPRFSGLQFPNYSSELNVNALELDDSALYLCASNLPGQGTEAFFGQGTRLTVV.

V is TRBV7-2 and J is TRBJ2-5; no clear D. The CDR3 runs 11 residues. Germline values: CDR1 SGHTA, CDR2 FQGNSA. V was trimmed by 5 bases and J by 5 bases, leaving 6 bases between them. The CDR3 sequence: CASSRIETQYF. CDR3 nucleotides: TGTGCCAGCAGCCGTATTGAGACCCAGTACTTC.

The CDR3 DNA follows: TGTGCCAGCAGCCCCCGGACAGGGGAGGGCACAGATACGCAGTATTTT. Amino acid sequence: CASSPRTGEGTDTQYF. The genes are TRBV9 and TRBJ2-3, with 9 bases aligning to TRBD1. Germline loops: CDR1 SGDLS, CDR2 YYNGEE. V lost 4 bases and J lost 1; bases outside the gene matches: 7. This CDR3 comprises 16 residues. Complete variable domain (other parts from reference TRBV9 and TRBJ2-3): DSGVTQTPKHLITATGQRVTLRCSPRSGDLSVYWYQQSLDQGLQFLIQYYNGEERAKGNILERFSAQQFPDLHSELNLSSLELGDSALYFCASSPRTGEGTDTQYFGPGTRLTVL.